The rows below give T cell receptor beta chains drawn from one sample of a study of OX40 agonist ivuxolimab in advanced cancers. Sequenced by immunoSEQ multiplex PCR; TCRdb stores in-frame clones only, minus some. The sample holds approximately 61,000 clones, roughly 80% seen once. The input for sequencing was CD4+ or CD8+ T cells sorted from blood, taken in a trial of the OX40 agonist ivuxolimab. The receptors were sampled from an adult with an advanced solid tumor such as melanoma, head and neck, liver or kidney cancer. The CDR3 runs from the conserved cysteine through the conserved F or W. A D gene is named only where the DNA matches it firmly. Clone size is stated in some rows and not others, as once, few, many or a class when expanded.

clone_size j_call v_call d_call cdr3_nt cdr3_aa
- TRBJ1-3 TRBV5-1 - TGCGCCAGCAGCTGGTCTCCGAGCTCTGGAAACACCATATATTTT CASSWSPSSGNTIYF
- TRBJ1-6 TRBV7-8 - TGTGCCAGCACCCAGATAGGGGATTCACCCCTCCACTTT CASTQIGDSPLHF
- TRBJ2-1 TRBV25-1 TRBD2 TGTGCCAGCAGTGAATTGAGCGGGGCTTACAATGAGCAGTTCTTC CASSELSGAYNEQFF
few TRBJ2-5 TRBV7-9 - TGTGCCAGCAGCCCGGGTTGGGGAAAGTACCAAGAGACCCAGTACTTC CASSPGWGKYQETQYF
- TRBJ2-3 TRBV4-2 - TGTGCCAGCAGCCAAGATCTTTGGTCCTCAAGCACAGATACGCAGTATTTT CASSQDLWSSSTDTQYF
- TRBJ2-1 TRBV19 - TGTGCCAGTAGACGGGGTAGCGGAATTTACAATGAGCAGTTCTTC CASRRGSGIYNEQFF
once TRBJ2-7 TRBV18 TRBD2 TGTGCCAGCTCACTGAGCGGGAGGGCCTCCTACGAGCAGTACTTC CASSLSGRASYEQYF
- TRBJ2-1 TRBV2 - TGTGCCAGCACCGAAATCGAGGTTCCCAATGAGCAGTTCTTC CASTEIEVPNEQFF
once TRBJ1-5 TRBV4-3 - TGCGCCAGCAGCCAAGACCTGGGAGATCAGCCCCAGCATTTT CASSQDLGDQPQHF
- TRBJ2-7 TRBV2 TRBD2 TGTGCCAGCAGAGCGGGACTAGCGGGCTACGAGCAGTACTTC CASRAGLAGYEQYF
- TRBJ2-3 TRBV7-3 - TGTGCCAGCAGCGCCTTGGGCGGCACAGATACGCAGTATTTT CASSALGGTDTQYF
- TRBJ2-1 TRBV27 TRBD2 TGTGCCAGCAGTTTATCCTACGCGGGAGGACAAAATGAGCAGTTCTTC CASSLSYAGGQNEQFF
- TRBJ2-1 TRBV2 - TGTGCCAGCAGTGAAAACAGGGTGGGGAATGAGCAGTTCTTC CASSENRVGNEQFF
- TRBJ2-7 TRBV9 TRBD1 TGTGCCAGCAGCGTAGAGGCAGGGACAGGTAACGAGCAGTACTTC CASSVEAGTGNEQYF
few TRBJ2-6 TRBV29-1 TRBD2 TGCAGCGTTGTGGAAGTCGGCGGGAGGGTATCTGGGGCCAACGTCCTGACTTTC CSVVEVGGRVSGANVLTF
- TRBJ2-3 TRBV12-2 - TGTGCAAGTCGCTTATCTCCCTGCGACAGGGGGCTAGCTTGCACAGATACGCAGTATTTT CASRLSPCDRGLACTDTQYF
- TRBJ2-5 TRBV21-1 - TGTGCCAGCAGCAAAGCAGCGGAGACCCAGTACTTC CASSKAAETQYF
- TRBJ1-4 TRBV7-9 - TGTGCCAGCAGCTTAGGAGGAGGCGGGGCAACTAATGAAAAACTGTTTTTT CASSLGGGGATNEKLFF
- TRBJ2-2 TRBV27 TRBD1 TGTGCCAGCAGTTTAGGTCAGGGGGATAACACCGGGGAGCTGTTTTTT CASSLGQGDNTGELFF
once TRBJ2-1 TRBV18 TRBD2 TGTGCCAGCTCACATCCCTCTAGCGGGACGAACTACAATGAGCAGTTCTTC CASSHPSSGTNYNEQFF
- TRBJ2-1 TRBV18 TRBD2 TGTGCCAGCTCACCTAGACTAGCGGGAGGGCCGTTCACGAACAATGAGCAGTTCTTC CASSPRLAGGPFTNNEQFF
- TRBJ1-5 TRBV19 - TGTGCCAGTAGTCTTGGGGGGGGGATCGGCAATCAGCCCCAGCATTTT CASSLGGGIGNQPQHF
- TRBJ2-7 TRBV2 - TGTGCCAGCACTACAGGGAAAGGGGCCCTCTACGAGCAGTACTTC CASTTGKGALYEQYF
- TRBJ2-2 TRBV7-3 TRBD1 TGTGCCAGCAGCTTTCGACAGGGGAACACCGGGGAGCTGTTTTTT CASSFRQGNTGELFF
- TRBJ1-1 TRBV15 - TGTGCCACCAGCAGAGATGGAAGAGGGACTGAAGCTTTCTTT CATSRDGRGTEAFF
- TRBJ2-7 TRBV27 - TGTGCCAGCAGTTTAGGCGGGTCCTACGAGCAGTACTTC CASSLGGSYEQYF
- TRBJ1-2 TRBV5-6 - TGTGCCAGCAGCCCCGGAGCGTTCGGCTACACCTTC CASSPGAFGYTF
- TRBJ2-2 TRBV19 - TGTGCCAGTATTGGGAGATTGGCCTTGAACACCGGGGAGCTGTTTTTT CASIGRLALNTGELFF
- TRBJ2-5 TRBV18 - TGTGCCAGCTCACCAGACCTCCAAGAGACCCAGTACTTC CASSPDLQETQYF
- TRBJ2-1 TRBV5-1 TRBD2 TGCGCCAGCAGCGAGAGCGGGAGATCCCACAATGAGCAGTTCTTC CASSESGRSHNEQFF
- TRBJ1-1 TRBV29-1 TRBD1 TGCAGCGTACTGACAGGGGAATGGACTGAAGCTTTCTTT CSVLTGEWTEAFF
- TRBJ2-3 TRBV5-4 - TGTGCCAGCAGCTTATCCGGAGGCCGCGCAGATACGCAGTATTTT CASSLSGGRADTQYF
- TRBJ2-2 TRBV7-9 TRBD2 TGTGCCAGCAGCCCCCTTCTAGCGGGAGAGACGAACACCGGGGAGCTGTTTTTT CASSPLLAGETNTGELFF
- TRBJ2-1 TRBV13 TRBD2 TGTGCCAGCAGCAGCCTAGCGGGAGCAGGCACGTACAATGAGCAGTTCTTC CASSSLAGAGTYNEQFF
- TRBJ1-4 TRBV18 - TGTGCCAGCTCACCGGGTGGTGGTGAAAAACTGTTTTTT CASSPGGGEKLFF
- TRBJ1-5 TRBV9 - TGTGCCAGCAGCGTAGACCAGGGCAGTCAGCCCCAGCATTTT CASSVDQGSQPQHF
- TRBJ2-5 TRBV10-2 - TGCGCCAGCAGTGAAGCTAGAGGGGAGACCCAGTACTTC CASSEARGETQYF
- TRBJ2-1 TRBV19 TRBD1 TGTGCCAGTAGTATGCGGGACAGGAGGGACCATGAGCAGTTCTTC CASSMRDRRDHEQFF
- TRBJ2-1 TRBV7-6 TRBD2 TGTGCCAGCAGCCCACTAGCGGGGGCCTATGAGCAGTTCTTC CASSPLAGAYEQFF
- TRBJ1-3 TRBV7-6 - TGTGCCAGCAGTCTAGGACGGATCTCTGGAAACACCATATATTTT CASSLGRISGNTIYF
once TRBJ2-7 TRBV5-6 TRBD1 TGTGCCAGCAGCTTGTTTGGACAGGGGGTAGAAGTCTACGAGCAGTACTTC CASSLFGQGVEVYEQYF
- TRBJ1-2 TRBV7-9 - TGTGCCAGCAGCTTAGGTCCAGCCCTGGATGGCTACACCTTC CASSLGPALDGYTF
- TRBJ2-2 TRBV4-3 - TGCGCCAGCAGCCAAGGGCCTAGGCTGGCCGGGGAGCTGTTTTTT CASSQGPRLAGELFF
- TRBJ2-2 TRBV2 TRBD2 TGTGCCAGTTTTCTAGCGGGAGACGTAGGTGACGGGGAGCTGTTTTTT CASFLAGDVGDGELFF
- TRBJ1-3 TRBV2 - TGTGCCAGCAGTGAACAGGGGTCTCGAGCAGGAAACACCATATATTTT CASSEQGSRAGNTIYF
medium-sized TRBJ1-2 TRBV5-1 - TGCGCCAGCAGCTTGGGGGGAGAGAACTATGGCTACACCTTC CASSLGGENYGYTF
- TRBJ1-1 TRBV5-1 - TGCGCCAGCAGCTTGGAAACAGCCATTGTCGCTGAAGCTTTCTTT CASSLETAIVAEAFF
- TRBJ1-1 TRBV5-4 - TGTGCCAGCAGCCTGGGGTCAGGGTCCTATGTGGACACTGAAGCTTTCTTT CASSLGSGSYVDTEAFF
- TRBJ2-2 TRBV9 - TGTGCCAGCAGCGCACGACACCTAGGACCAAACACCGGGGAGCTGTTTTTT CASSARHLGPNTGELFF
- TRBJ1-2 TRBV7-9 TRBD1 TGTGCCAGCAGCTCTCCCGGGACAGGGACGAACTATGGCTACACCTTC CASSSPGTGTNYGYTF
- TRBJ1-2 TRBV5-4 - TGTGCCAGCAGCTTGGGGAGGGACTATGGCTACACCTTC CASSLGRDYGYTF
- TRBJ2-7 TRBV7-2 - TGTGCCAGCAGAAAGGGCAGGGACGAGCAGTACTTC CASRKGRDEQYF
- TRBJ2-5 TRBV5-1 TRBD1 TGCGCCAGCAGCATACAAGGGGGCCTCGGAGAGACCCAGTACTTC CASSIQGGLGETQYF
- TRBJ2-2 TRBV11-3 TRBD1 TGTGCCAGCAGCTTAGGGACAGGGGGCGGAAGGGAGCTGTTTTTT CASSLGTGGGRELFF
- TRBJ2-1 TRBV12-5 - TGTGCTAGTGGTTTGCGCGGGGCGGTAGAGCAGTTCTTC CASGLRGAVEQFF
- TRBJ1-2 TRBV6-1 - TGTGCCAGCAGTGAGGCCCCGGGGAGGGAGTACAATGGCTACACCTTC CASSEAPGREYNGYTF